Listed below are T cell receptor beta chains from one sample, sequenced in a study of blood T cell repertoires in COVID-19. TCRdb keeps only in-frame clones here, not all; method: immunoSEQ multiplex PCR. The sample lists a few hundred thousand clones, around 87% occurring once. The source material was peripheral blood. Receptors originate from a woman aged 50 to 60 who had recovered from COVID-19. CDR3s include the opening cysteine and the closing phenylalanine or tryptophan. The D gene is left open where the match is weak. Clone size, where shown, is once, few, many, or a class for clones that have expanded.

V	J	size	D	DNA	CDR3
TRBV5-6	TRBJ2-7	-	TRBD2	TGTGCCAGCAGCTTGATCCTAGCGGGGACTTACGAGCAGTACTTC	CASSLILAGTYEQYF
TRBV3-1/TRBV3-2	TRBJ2-1	-	-	TGTGCCAGCAGCCAGGAGCTCCCTTCCTACAATGAGCAGTTCTTC	CASSQELPSYNEQFF
TRBV7-9	TRBJ2-3	-	TRBD1	TGTGCCAGCAGCCCACGGACAGGAAGAAACACAGATACGCAGTATTTT	CASSPRTGRNTDTQYF
TRBV19	TRBJ1-3	-	TRBD1	TGTGCCAGTAAAACAGGGGGCTCTGGAAACACCATATATTTT	CASKTGGSGNTIYF
TRBV6-4	TRBJ1-2	-	-	TGTGCCAGCAGCGATAGACAGGACCGCATTACGCTTAACTATGGCTACACCTTC	CASSDRQDRITLNYGYTF
TRBV19	TRBJ2-7	-	TRBD2	TGTGCCAGTAGTATGTCTAGCGGGAACTACGAGCAGTACTTC	CASSMSSGNYEQYF
TRBV11-2	TRBJ2-1	-	-	TGTGCCAGCAGCTTAGCCAGAAACTCCTACAATGAGCAGTTCTTC	CASSLARNSYNEQFF
TRBV7-3	TRBJ2-2	-	-	TGTGCCAGCAGCCCAGGGAAGAACACCGGGGAGCTGTTTTTT	CASSPGKNTGELFF
TRBV7-3	TRBJ2-3	few	-	TGTGCCAGCAGCCCAAATCTGGTCGCGTCCCTAGATACGCAGTATTTT	CASSPNLVASLDTQYF
TRBV27	TRBJ2-5	-	TRBD1	TGTGCCAGCTTATTACGGACAGGGGGGAAAGAGACCCAGTACTTC	CASLLRTGGKETQYF
TRBV28	TRBJ1-4	-	-	TGTGCCAGCAGTTCATCTACCCAGGGGTGGGGTAATGAAAAACTGTTTTTT	CASSSSTQGWGNEKLFF
TRBV7-9	TRBJ2-1	-	-	TGTGCCAGCAGCCTCTCTTGGGACACGAGTGACAATGAGCAGTTCTTC	CASSLSWDTSDNEQFF
TRBV7-8	TRBJ2-5	-	-	TGTGCCAGCAGTACAGGGGGGGCAGAGACCCAGTACTTC	CASSTGGAETQYF
TRBV2	TRBJ1-2	few	-	TGTGCCAGCAGTGAATCGGGTTTAGGTGGCTACACCTTC	CASSESGLGGYTF
TRBV7-2	TRBJ2-5	-	-	TGTGCCAGCAGCTTAGTCGGGATAGCAGAGACCCAGTACTTC	CASSLVGIAETQYF
TRBV4-3	TRBJ2-5	-	-	TGCGCCAGCAGCGCAGGGCTCCAAGAGACCCAGTACTTC	CASSAGLQETQYF
TRBV6-2/TRBV6-3	TRBJ2-3	-	-	TGTGCCAGCAGTTATGGCGGGGCCACAGATACGCAGTATTTT	CASSYGGATDTQYF
TRBV19	TRBJ2-6	-	-	TGTGCCAGTAGTCTCCGCGGGACAGTCTCTGGGGCCAACGTCCTGACTTTC	CASSLRGTVSGANVLTF
TRBV6-5	TRBJ2-1	once	TRBD2	TGTGCCAGCTCACTAGCGGGGGGGCCCGATGAGCAGTTCTTC	CASSLAGGPDEQFF
TRBV21-1	TRBJ2-7	-	-	TGTGCCACCAAGTCGAGGGAAGGAAACGAGCAGTACTTC	CATKSREGNEQYF
TRBV19	TRBJ1-2	once	-	TGTGCCAGTAGTACCCGGAGGGAGGTGAACTATGGCTACACCTTC	CASSTRREVNYGYTF
TRBV6-6	TRBJ1-1	few	TRBD1	TGTGCCAGCAGTTTACGACAGGGCAACACTGAAGCTTTCTTT	CASSLRQGNTEAFF
TRBV5-4	TRBJ2-3	-	-	TGTGCCAGCAGCTTGGTGACTAGGAGCACAGATACGCAGTATTTT	CASSLVTRSTDTQYF
TRBV13	TRBJ2-4	-	TRBD2	TGTGCCAGCAGCCGGACTAGAAACATTCAGTACTTC	CASSRTRNIQYF
TRBV28	TRBJ1-5	-	TRBD1	TGTGCCAGCAGTTTAGGGGACAGGGGCTATCAGCCCCAGCATTTT	CASSLGDRGYQPQHF
TRBV28	TRBJ2-3	once	-	TGTGCCAGCAGGGCTCTGGCGGGACGCACAGATACGCAGTATTTT	CASRALAGRTDTQYF
TRBV18	TRBJ2-7	-	TRBD1	TGTGCCAGCTCAACGGGGACAGTTGAGCAGTACTTC	CASSTGTVEQYF
TRBV11-2	TRBJ2-3	-	TRBD1	TGTGCCAGCAGCTTAGAACCGTGGACAGGGGGAACAGATACGCAGTATTTT	CASSLEPWTGGTDTQYF
TRBV20-1	TRBJ2-2	few	TRBD2	TGCAGTGCTAGTCGGGAGGCCGGGGAGCTGTTTTTT	CSASREAGELFF
TRBV3-1/TRBV3-2	TRBJ2-3	-	TRBD2	TGTGCCAGCAGCCAAATGGGACTAGCGGGAGTAACAGATACGCAGTATTTT	CASSQMGLAGVTDTQYF
TRBV21-1	TRBJ2-1	-	-	TGTGCCAGCAGCCAGAGGGGGTCTGAGCAGTTCTTC	CASSQRGSEQFF
TRBV2	TRBJ1-1	-	TRBD1	TGTGCCAGCAGTGTCGACAGGGGTTCGACAGCTTTCTTT	CASSVDRGSTAFF
TRBV6-2/TRBV6-3	TRBJ1-5	once	-	TGTGCCAGCAGTACCTTGGGGGCGAAGAATAGCAATCAGCCCCAGCATTTT	CASSTLGAKNSNQPQHF
TRBV7-9	TRBJ2-7	-	TRBD1	TGTGCCAGCAGCCTCCTGGGACAGGGGGCCCACGAGCAGTACTTC	CASSLLGQGAHEQYF
TRBV5-4	TRBJ1-2	-	TRBD1	TGTGCCAGCAGCATTGGTGGGACAGGGACAGACTATGGCTACACCTTC	CASSIGGTGTDYGYTF
TRBV28	TRBJ2-7	-	-	TGTGCCAGCAGCTTGGCGGGGCTCAACGAGCAGTACTTC	CASSLAGLNEQYF
TRBV10-3	TRBJ2-1	once	-	TGTGCCATCAGTGGTCAGGGCAGATACAATGAGCAGTTCTTC	CAISGQGRYNEQFF
TRBV6-6	TRBJ2-7	-	TRBD1	TGTGCCAGCAGGAACAATGCAGGGGGCAGCTCCTACGAGCAGTACTTC	CASRNNAGGSSYEQYF
TRBV11-3	TRBJ2-5	few	TRBD2	TGTGCCAGCAGCCCGGGGACTAGCGGCCTCGATGAGACCCAGTACTTC	CASSPGTSGLDETQYF
TRBV29-1	TRBJ2-1	once	-	TGCAGCGTTGGTAGAGCCAATGAGCAGTTCTTC	CSVGRANEQFF
TRBV6-5	TRBJ2-5	-	-	TGTGCCAGCAGTTACCGCGGGCAGCAAGAGACCCAGTACTTC	CASSYRGQQETQYF
TRBV7-9	TRBJ2-2	few	TRBD2	TGTGCCAGCAGCCCACTAGCGGGAGGGCCAGGCACCGGGGAGCTGTTTTTT	CASSPLAGGPGTGELFF
TRBV10-3	TRBJ1-1	-	TRBD1	TGTGCCATCAGTGAGAACAGGGGCTTATACACTGAAGCTTTCTTT	CAISENRGLYTEAFF
TRBV7-2	TRBJ2-2	-	-	TGTGCCAGCAGCTTAGCGGTGGGGGCTACCGGGGAGCTGTTTTTT	CASSLAVGATGELFF
TRBV5-4	TRBJ2-7	-	TRBD2	TGTGCCAGCAGCACGGGGGGAGAGAACTACGAGCAGTACTTC	CASSTGGENYEQYF
TRBV5-4	TRBJ2-5	once	-	TGTGCCAGCAGCCTCTACTTAGAGACCCAGTACTTC	CASSLYLETQYF
TRBV3-1/TRBV3-2	TRBJ1-6	-	-	TGTGCCAGCAGCCAATCAGGGGTGAATTCACCCCTCCACTTT	CASSQSGVNSPLHF
TRBV2	TRBJ2-1	-	-	TGTGCCAGCAGCAGTGGTTCCTACAATGAGCAGTTCTTC	CASSSGSYNEQFF
TRBV3-1/TRBV3-2	TRBJ1-6	-	-	TGTGCCAGCAGCCAAGAAGGGGTTTATAATTCACCCCTCCACTTT	CASSQEGVYNSPLHF
TRBV7-3	TRBJ2-3	-	TRBD1	TGTGCCAGCAGCTTGTTCGCCGGGACAGTTCCAGATACGCAGTATTTT	CASSLFAGTVPDTQYF
TRBV19	TRBJ2-1	-	-	TGTGCCAGTAGTAAATCCGGCAATGAGCAGTTCTTC	CASSKSGNEQFF
TRBV20-1	TRBJ2-5	once	-	TGCAGTGCTAGAGGAGCAGAGACCCAGTACTTC	CSARGAETQYF
TRBV5-1	TRBJ2-2	-	-	TGCGCCAGCAGCTTAGGGGAAGTCACCGGGGAGCTGTTTTTT	CASSLGEVTGELFF